A selection of T cell receptor beta chains follows, all from one sample in a study of patients and donors after allogeneic stem cell transplantation. TCRdb reprocessed the RT-PCR reads with MiXCR, giving one entry per CDR3 protein. The sample has approximately 98,000 distinct CDR3 sequences, 35% to 45% seen once. Sequencing used blood, either unsorted or a sorted T cell fraction (not recorded which). The receptor set was obtained from a human donor who was either an allogeneic HSCT recipient or a stem cell or donor lymphocyte infusion donor (not recorded which). It is not recorded whose cells these are; they may come from a transplant donor. Both conserved end residues are part of each CDR3. The D gene is left open where the match is weak.

j_gene	v_gene	d_gene	len	CDR3aa
TRBJ2-3	TRBV9	TRBD2	16	CASSVASGKPADTQYF
TRBJ2-3	TRBV6-5	.	12	CASAKIPDTQYF
TRBJ1-2	TRBV27	.	14	CASSSPQGGYGYTF
TRBJ2-2	TRBV29-1	TRBD1	13	CSVATGQGGELFF
TRBJ1-5	TRBV24-1	TRBD1	14	CATSDGTGDQPQHF
TRBJ2-7	TRBV4-3	TRBD1	16	CASSQEARTGDNEQYF
TRBJ1-2	TRBV7-2	.	13	CASSALPNYGYTF
TRBJ1-2	TRBV6-6	.	16	CASSYTLTVSGAGYTF
TRBJ2-3	TRBV10-3	TRBD1	14	CAISRGGSTDTQYF
TRBJ1-5	TRBV12-3/TRBV12-4	TRBD1	17	CASSSQPGTGFNQPQHF
TRBJ2-1	TRBV12-3/TRBV12-4	TRBD1	14	CASRRQGEGGEQFF
TRBJ1-1	TRBV27	TRBD1	19	CASSFPYPDREDVETEAFF
TRBJ2-1	TRBV6-5	.	17	CASSSPVGVGSYNEQFF
TRBJ1-1	TRBV18	TRBD1	13	CASSPNPGQQAFF
TRBJ2-2	TRBV6-2/TRBV6-3	.	11	CASSKTGELFF
TRBJ1-1	TRBV5-1	.	11	CASSVGTEAFF
TRBJ2-1	TRBV2	.	16	CASSVRSGLLFNEQFF
TRBJ1-1	TRBV20-1	TRBD1	17	CSARTQGSRKGDTEAFF
TRBJ2-7	TRBV6-2/TRBV6-3	TRBD2	16	CASSYRIAGTAYEQYF
TRBJ2-1	TRBV4-2	.	16	CASSQVQGLPDNEQFF
TRBJ2-1	TRBV5-1	.	14	CASSFNRGYNEQFF
TRBJ2-1	TRBV12-3/TRBV12-4	.	14	CASSTWARHNEQFF
TRBJ1-4	TRBV7-2	.	15	CASSSGRATNEKLFF
TRBJ1-2	TRBV7-2	.	14	CASSLKIPGGGYTF
TRBJ2-7	TRBV5-1	.	13	CASSLGRGTEQYF